This T cell receptor beta chain was documented in a study of beta chain features in type 1 diabetes. Study-wide context: There was similarity between patients and healthy donors in age, gender and cell yields. Taken together, all samples contributed 107,917,701 examined sorted cells.

Sequenced material consisted of expressed TCRB transcripts (all of the isolated RNA was reverse transcribed). Clones were read by immunoSEQ multiplex PCR, and TCRdb kept only the in-frame ones, dropping some. The sample records some 640,000 clones, about 14% being singletons. Notes on this clone: What it recognizes is unknown. The sample contains more than one DNA sequence encoding this CDR3.

Study-wide points: There was a moderate but significant shortening of TCRB CDR3s in all four CD4+ subsets of Type 1 diabetes patients. cDNA-based reads could over-represent cells with high TCR expression. Across patients, naive, central memory and Treg TCRB repertoires exhibited apparently greater similarity than was observed across healthy donors.

V lost 3 bases, J lost 0 bases, and 2 bases stayed unmatched. The germline gives CDR1 SGDLS, CDR2 YYNGEE. The CDR3 spans 15 residues. This chain connects TRBV9 to TRBJ2-3, with 9 bases matching TRBD2. The receptor was derived from a man aged 18 to 30 with type 1 diabetes. The sample comprised naive CD4+ T cells from blood. The CDR3: CASSATSGSTDTQYF. The DNA of the CDR3 is TGTGCCAGCAGCGCTACTAGCGGGAGCACAGATACGCAGTATTTT.